What follows are 4 T cell receptor beta chains derived from one specimen sequenced in a study of T-cell memory formation after mild COVID-19. Using its own MiXCR run on the 5' RACE reads, TCRdb lists one record per CDR3 protein. The sample lists hundreds of thousands of distinct CDR3 sequences; around 17% were seen once. The sequenced sample was PBMCs or a T cell subset sorted from them (not recorded which). The receptors here all came from an adult woman who had mild COVID-19 (a few samples of this study predate the infection). Cell type and time point are not known.

This chain connects TRBV20-1 to TRBJ2-7; D is possibly TRBD1 (5 bases). The CDR3 length is 15 residues. Deletions cut 0 bases from V and 2 bases from J, with 14 bases between. Germline CDR1 and CDR2: DFQATT and SNEGSKA (reference sequence). The CDR3 coding sequence is TGCAGTGCTAGAGATTACACAGGTAGAGCCTACGAGCAGTACTTC. As protein: CSARDYTGRAYEQYF.

This clonotype came up a few times. The chain has TRBV7-9 and TRBJ1-1; no firm D call. Deletions cut 3 bases from V and 1 base from J, with 9 bases between. This CDR3 has 14 amino acids. Germline V gives CDR1 SEHNR, CDR2 FQNEAQ (reference sequence). CDR3 DNA sequence: TGTGCCAGCAGCTTCGTACAGACGAACACTGAAGCTTTCTTT. Its protein is CASSFVQTNTEAFF.

This clonotype was detected ten times or more. This chain links TRBV5-1 with TRBJ2-5; 13 bases align to TRBD2. V lost 4 bases, J lost 9 bases, and 12 bases stayed unmatched. Germline lookup yields CDR1 SGHRS and CDR2 YFSETQ. The CDR3 is 16 residues long. Here the CDR3 DNA reads TGCGCCAGCAGCAGGACTAGCGGGGGCCAGGGGACGGCCCAGTACTTC. Translating it yields CASSRTSGGQGTAQYF.

This clonotype came up a few times. The V gene is TRBV2, the J gene TRBJ2-3, with D perhaps matching TRBD1 (6 bases). The V end lost 1 base, the J end lost 7 bases, and 15 bases lay between the germline ends. The CDR3 totals 15 residues. CDR1 SNHLY and CDR2 FYNNEI come from the germline V gene. The CDR3 DNA is TGTGCCAGCAGTGAAGAGGGGGTTTCGCCTTATACGCAGTATTTT. Amino acid sequence: CASSEEGVSPYTQYF.